This TCR beta chain was sequenced during a study of cytomegalovirus exposure and HLA in healthy donors. The PCR contained 60 Vbeta and 13 Jbeta primers. TCRdb keeps only in-frame clones here, not all; method: immunoSEQ multiplex PCR. The data contain about 130,000 clones, approximately 82% of them singletons. Germline-derived CDR1 and CDR2 are SGHRS and YFSETQ. The CDR3 spans 16 residues. The germline V and J ends were trimmed by 4 bases and 2 bases, with 18 bases remaining between them. The chain combines TRBV5-1 with TRBJ2-5, with D possibly matching TRBD1 (6 bases). The clonotype originates from a boy aged 2 to 9 in good health and CMV-seronegative. The sequenced sample was PBMCs. CDR3 sequence reads: CASSRDGTPRQETQYF. CDR3 DNA sequence: TGCGCCAGCAGCCGAGACGGGACACCTAGGCAAGAGACCCAGTACTTC. Together with reference TRBV5-1 and TRBJ2-5, the CDR3 gives the full variable domain: KAGVTQTPRYLIKTRGQQVTLSCSPISGHRSVSWYQQTPGQGLQFLFEYFSETQRNKGNFPGRFSGRQFSNSRSEMNVSTLELGDSALYLCASSRDGTPRQETQYFGPGTRLLVL.